This T cell receptor (beta chain) was identified during a study of shared clonotypes between healthy human individuals. As for the study in general: Per-donor plates numbered three CD4 naive, three CD4 memory, two CD8 naive and one CD8 memory.

As regards this clone: The antigen is not known.

Study outcomes and limitations: Larger richness was generally estimated for naive than memory subsets. Large sequencing depth failed to make sorted-subset sequencing complete, rarefaction showed.

Only Caucasian adults living in Nashville, Tennessee served as donors. The CDR3 has 14 residues. Germline trimming cut 7 bases from V and 6 bases from J; bases unmatched to any gene: 8. Germline V gene lookup returns CDR1 WSHSY and CDR2 SAAADI. Sequencing used immunoSEQ multiplex PCR; TCRdb keeps in-frame clones, though not all of them. Of 2,100,000 or so clones listed, 90% to 96% are singletons. Source material: naive CD4+ T cells sorted from blood. Sample subset: CD45RA+ positively selected. The rearrangement links TRBV10-2 to TRBJ2-2; 7 bases match TRBD2. This sequence originates from a man between 18 and 29 years old in good health. The CDR3 DNA is TGCGCCAGCAAGAGGACTAGTCAGCCCGGGGAGCTGTTTTTT. Encoded protein: CASKRTSQPGELFF.